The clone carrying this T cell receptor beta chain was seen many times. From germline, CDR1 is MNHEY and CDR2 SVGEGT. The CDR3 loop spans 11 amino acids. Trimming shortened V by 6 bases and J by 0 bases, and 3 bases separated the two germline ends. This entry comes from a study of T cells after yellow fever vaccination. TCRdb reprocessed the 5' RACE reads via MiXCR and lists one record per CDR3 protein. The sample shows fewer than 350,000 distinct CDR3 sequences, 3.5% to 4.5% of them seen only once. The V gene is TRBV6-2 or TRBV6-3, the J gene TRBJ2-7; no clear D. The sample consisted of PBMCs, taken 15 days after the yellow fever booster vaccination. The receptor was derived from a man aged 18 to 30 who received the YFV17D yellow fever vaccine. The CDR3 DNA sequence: TGTGCCAGCAGACTCTCCTACGAGCAGTACTTC. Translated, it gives CASRLSYEQYF.